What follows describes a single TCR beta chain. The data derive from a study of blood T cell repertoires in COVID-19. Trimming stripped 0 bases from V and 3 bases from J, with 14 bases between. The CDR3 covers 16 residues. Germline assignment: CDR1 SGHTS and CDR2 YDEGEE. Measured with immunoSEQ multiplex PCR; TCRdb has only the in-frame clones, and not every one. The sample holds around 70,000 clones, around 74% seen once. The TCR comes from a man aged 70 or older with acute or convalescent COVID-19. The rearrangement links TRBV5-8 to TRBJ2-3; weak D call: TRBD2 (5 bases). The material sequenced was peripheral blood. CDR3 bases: TGTGCCAGCAGCTTGGCCGGGAACGTGGGGACAGATACGCAGTATTTT. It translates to CASSLAGNVGTDTQYF.